The 30 T cell receptor beta chains listed next were all sequenced from one sample in a study of T cell clonality in common variable immunodeficiency. Generated by immunoSEQ multiplex PCR, the TCRdb table keeps only in-frame clones and is missing some. This repertoire holds roughly 40,000 clones, and none appear only once. Sequencing was done on a sample of peripheral blood mononuclear cells. All receptors derive from a person aged 18-70 years in good health.

This clone was detected many times. The read falls 3 residues short of the CDR3 end, and the missing part is taken from the germline J gene. The chain uses TRBV6-1 and TRBJ2-1, with 8 bases aligning to TRBD1. The length of the CDR3 is 14 residues. After removal of 4 bases from V and 7 bases from J, the junction contained 6 bases not matched to a gene. Per the germline V gene, CDR1 is MNHNS and CDR2 is SASEGT. The CDR3 loop is CASSGTGFDNEQFF. The sequenced CDR3 bases are TGTGCCAGCAGTGGGACAGGGTTTGATAATGAG.

At least ten counts were recorded for this clone. The CDR3 goes on 3 residues after the read ends, and that part is filled in from the germline J gene. The chain employs TRBV20-1 and TRBJ2-1; 7 positions agree with TRBD2. CDR3 length: 12 residues. V shed 2 bases, J shed 8 bases, and the junction held 3 bases outside the gene matches. Germline CDR1 and CDR2: DFQATT and SNEGSKA (reference sequence). The CDR3: CSARLAEHEQFF. CDR3 DNA (partial): TGCAGTGCTAGACTAGCGGAGCATGAG.

This clone came up many times. The read terminates 3 residues ahead of where the CDR3 ends, so the germline J gene completes it. The V call is TRBV6-4, the J call TRBJ2-3, with 11 bases identical to TRBD2. In germline, CDR1 is MRHNA, CDR2 SNTAGT. This CDR3 region has 14 residues. Losses at the gene ends were 6 bases for V and 2 bases for J; bases not matched to a gene: 1. The CDR3 DNA, read in part, is TGTGCCAGCAGGACTAGCGGGGACACAGATACG. Protein sequence: CASRTSGDTDT. The CDR3 reads in full as CASRTSGDTDTQYF.

This clone has ten or more counts. With the read ending 3 residues before the CDR3 end, the germline J gene is used to fill in that end. The V call is TRBV20-1, the J call TRBJ2-2; D possibly corresponds to TRBD2 (6 bases). This CDR3 comprises 12 residues. Germline CDR1 reads DFQATT; CDR2 reads SNEGSKA (reference sequence). The V end was cut by 3 bases, the J end by 7 bases, with 9 bases between. CDR3 region: CSARGRGGELFF. Partial CDR3 DNA: TGCAGTGCTAGGGGGCGGGGCGGGGAG.

The sample holds many counts of this clone. The CDR3 is CASTTSGGADTQYF. The covered CDR3 bases are TGCGCCAGCACGACTAGCGGGGGGGCAGATACG. The J gene is TRBJ2-3, the V gene TRBV5-1; 14 nucleotides align to TRBD2. The read is 3 residues too short to cover the CDR3 end, so that end is filled in from the germline J gene. The CDR3 length is 14 residues. V lost 6 bases and J lost 4; bases outside the gene matches: 1. CDR1 and CDR2 (germline): SGHRS, YFSETQ.

In this sample, this clone turned up many times. The read finishes 3 residues shy of the CDR3 end, and the germline J gene is used to complete it. The J gene is TRBJ2-7, the V gene TRBV5-6, with D tentatively TRBD1 (6 bases). Trimming stripped 2 bases from V and 4 bases from J, with 16 bases between. This CDR3 has 15 amino acids. Germline values: CDR1 SGHDT, CDR2 YYEEEE. CDR3 DNA, as far as it was read: TGTGCCAGCAGCTTTCCGCAGGGGCCGCCTTACGAG. It codes for CASSFPQGPPYE. The entire CDR3 protein is CASSFPQGPPYEQYF.

This clone was seen ten or more times. Read data end 3 residues before the CDR3 end; the end is taken from the germline J gene. This rearrangement joins TRBV19 to TRBJ1-1; 10 nucleotides match TRBD1. V shed 5 bases and J 1 base; nucleotides not matched to a gene: 7. Germline V gives CDR1 LNHDA, CDR2 SQIVND (reference sequence). The CDR3 consists of 16 residues. The sequenced part of the CDR3 DNA is TGTGCCAGTAGTCTTCGGACAGGGGGTTGGAACACTGAA. Its protein product is CASSLRTGGWNTE. The full CDR3 sequence reads CASSLRTGGWNTEAFF.

In its sample, this clone was seen a few times. The read stops 3 residues short of the end of the CDR3; the missing end is completed from the germline J gene. The J gene is TRBJ2-3, the V gene TRBV6-1; 11 nucleotides match TRBD2. The CDR3 is 15 amino acids. Germline CDR1 reads MNHNS; CDR2 reads SASEGT. CDR3 in amino acids: CASSESSGGQETQYF. Partial CDR3 DNA: TGTGCCAGCAGTGAATCTAGCGGGGGGCAAGAGACG.

This clone was seen more than once but under ten times. The read ends 3 residues before the CDR3 terminus; that terminus is restored from the germline J gene. The V gene is TRBV19, the J gene TRBJ2-1, with 11 bases matching TRBD2. The V and J ends lost 4 bases and 0 bases, in that order; junction bases with no gene match: 8. Germline CDR1 LNHDA, CDR2 SQIVND (reference sequence). This CDR3 region has 18 residues. CDR3 bases read: TGTGCCAGTAGTAGAGTTAGCGGGAGGGCCAGCTCCTACAATGAG. It codes for CASSRVSGRASSYNE. The whole CDR3 sequence is CASSRVSGRASSYNEQFF. The entire variable domain, with the rest obtained from reference TRBV19 and TRBJ2-1, is as follows: DGGITQSPKYLFRKEGQNVTLSCEQNLNHDAMYWYRQDPGQGLRLIYYSQIVNDFQKGDIAEGYSVSREKKESFPLTVTSAQKNPTAFYLCASSRVSGRASSYNEQFFGPGTRLTVL.

As to this clone: With the read ending 3 residues before the CDR3 end, the germline J gene is used to fill in that end. The chain has TRBV2 and TRBJ2-3; TRBD2 aligns across 10 bases. Germline CDR1 SNHLY, CDR2 FYNNEI. The CDR3 covers 15 residues. This CDR3 is CASSEGSLAGETQYF. CDR3 bases read: TGTGCCAGCAGTGAAGGTAGCCTAGCGGGGGAGACG.

This clone was found many times. The read halts 3 residues ahead of the CDR3 end, with the missing end drawn from the germline J gene. The chain couples TRBV5-1 to TRBJ2-2, with D possibly TRBD1 on 5 matching bases. Germline CDR1 reads SGHRS; CDR2 reads YFSETQ. The V and J ends lost 4 bases and 6 bases respectively, with 16 bases between them. The CDR3 has 15 amino acids. The part of the CDR3 DNA that was read is TGCGCCAGCAGCCCAGGGTCCCCCCAATCCGGGGAG. Translating gives CASSPGSPQSGE. Given in full, the CDR3 is CASSPGSPQSGELFF.

In its sample, this clone was seen many times. The read ends 3 residues before the CDR3 terminus; that terminus is restored from the germline J gene. The chain is built from TRBV5-5 and TRBJ2-7; possibly TRBD2 for D (6 bases). Germline V gene lookup returns CDR1 SGHKS and CDR2 YYEKEE (reference sequence). Trimming shortened V by 0 bases and J by 4 bases, and 14 bases separated the two germline ends. This CDR3 region has 15 residues. The CDR3 DNA, read in part, is TGTGCCAGCAGCTTGGATGGGACTGGCGGTTACGAG. It specifies CASSLDGTGGYE. The whole CDR3 sequence is CASSLDGTGGYEQYF.

This clone was seen ten or more times. The read comes to an end 3 residues before the CDR3 does, leaving the germline J gene to fill in the end. The V gene is TRBV6-2 or TRBV6-3, the J gene TRBJ1-5; the match to TRBD1 covers 7 bases. The CDR3 loop spans 15 amino acids. From germline, CDR1 is MNHEY and CDR2 SVGEGT. V lost 2 bases to trimming and J lost 3 bases; unmatched junction nucleotides: 4. The covered CDR3 bases are TGTGCCAGCAGTTACGGCGACAGGGACAATCAGCCC. It encodes CASSYGDRDNQP. The whole CDR3 protein is CASSYGDRDNQPQHF.

This clone occurred many times. The read finishes 3 residues shy of the CDR3 end, and the germline J gene is used to complete it. This chain joins TRBV6-1 and TRBJ2-3, with 12 nucleotides matching TRBD2. Germline CDR1 MNHNS, CDR2 SASEGT. V lost 2 bases and J lost 0; bases outside the gene matches: 6. This CDR3 is built from 18 residues. The chain's CDR3 is CASSETSGGRLSTDTQYF. The part of the CDR3 DNA that was read is TGTGCCAGCAGTGAAACTAGCGGGGGGCGGCTTAGCACAGATACG.

This clone has more than one count but fewer than ten. Coverage ceases 3 residues before the CDR3 finishes, and the germline J gene fills in the end. The chain employs TRBV19 and TRBJ2-1; 9 nucleotides agree with TRBD2. Germline lookup yields CDR1 LNHDA and CDR2 SQIVND (reference sequence). This CDR3 is 17 amino acids long. J gave up 5 bases and V 3 bases, and 11 bases lay outside the gene matches. Partial CDR3 DNA: TGTGCCAGTAGTATCCCCTGGGGGGCGGGGGGGGACAATGAG. It translates to CASSIPWGAGGDNE. The complete CDR3 protein is CASSIPWGAGGDNEQFF.

This clone was detected many times. The DNA ends 3 residues before the CDR3 does, and the rest of the CDR3 is filled in from the germline J gene. The chain couples TRBV20-1 to TRBJ2-3; tentative D call: TRBD1 (6 bases). V lost 3 bases, J lost 3 bases, and 16 bases lay in between. CDR1 is DFQATT, CDR2 SNEGSKA, per germline (reference sequence). The CDR3 runs to 15 residues. CDR3 DNA, as far as it was read: TGCAGTGCTAGCAAGTGGGAAGGGGGTACAGATACG. Its translation: CSASKWEGGTDT. From start to end, the CDR3 is CSASKWEGGTDTQYF.

Ten or more counts support this clone. Different DNA sequences within this sample yield the same CDR3. The CDR3 here is CASSPLYEQYF. CDR3 DNA (partial): TGTGCCAGCAGCCCACTCTACGAG. The V and J genes are TRBV7-9 and TRBJ2-7; D is undetermined. The CDR3 end is not reached by the read, which stops 3 residues before it; the germline J gene fills it in. This CDR3 has 11 amino acids. Germline V CDR1 and CDR2: SEHNR, FQNEAQ (reference sequence). Trimming cost V 5 bases and J 3 bases, with 5 bases left between them.

In the case of this clone: The read finishes 3 residues shy of the CDR3 end, and the germline J gene is used to complete it. V is TRBV23-1 and J is TRBJ2-5; 7 bases match TRBD1. TRBV23-1 is identified as an open reading frame with a role that is uncertain. After removal of 6 bases from V and 2 bases from J, the junction contained 12 bases not matched to a gene. CDR3 size: 16 residues. The covered CDR3 bases are TGCGCCAGCAGCCCCCCGGGACAGCCAATTCAAGAGACC. It is translated as CASSPPGQPIQET. The CDR3 reads in full as CASSPPGQPIQETQYF.

This clone was observed many times. The read is 3 residues too short to cover the CDR3 end, so that end is filled in from the germline J gene. This chain connects TRBV6-4 to TRBJ2-2, with 10 bases that match TRBD2. The CDR3 covers 14 residues. Unmatched junction bases numbered 0, after V lost 5 bases and J lost 3 bases. Germline V gene lookup returns CDR1 MRHNA and CDR2 SNTAGT. The CDR3: CASSSGGDTGELFF. CDR3 bases read: TGTGCCAGCAGTAGCGGGGGGGACACCGGGGAG.

This clone was recorded a few times. The CDR3 end falls 3 residues outside the read, so it is completed with the germline J gene. V and J are TRBV19 and TRBJ2-3; a weak D match, TRBD2 (6 bases). Germline-derived CDR1 and CDR2 are LNHDA and SQIVND (reference sequence). The CDR3 sequence is 13 residues long. The V and J ends lost 5 bases and 4 bases respectively, with 10 bases between them. The DNA read from the CDR3 is TGTGCCAGTAGTTTCAGGAGGGCAGATACG. It encodes CASSFRRADT. Given in full, the CDR3 is CASSFRRADTQYF.

This clone was recorded at least ten times. The read terminates 3 residues before the CDR3 end, so the remaining end is supplied by the germline J gene. The chain carries TRBV5-1 and TRBJ2-3, with 9 nucleotides matching TRBD1. Trimming took 0 bases from V and 7 from J; bases not matched to a gene: 12. Germline loops: CDR1 SGHRS, CDR2 YFSETQ. This CDR3 spans 17 amino acids. The sequenced CDR3 bases are TGCGCCAGCAGCTTGGAGGGGACAGGGATAAGTTCAAATACG. It codes for CASSLEGTGISSNT. The full CDR3 reads CASSLEGTGISSNTQYF.

This clone was detected many times. The CDR3 is cut off 3 residues early in the read; its end comes from the germline J gene. The chain has TRBV5-4 and TRBJ1-1; 9 bases agree with TRBD1. Per germline, CDR1 SGHNT and CDR2 YYREEE (reference sequence). This CDR3 region has 16 residues. The CDR3 bases that were read are TGTGCCAGCAGCTACCTACAAGGACAGGGGTCCGTTCCG. Its protein product is CASSYLQGQGSVP. The CDR3 in full is CASSYLQGQGSVPAFF.

Ten or more counts support this clone. The read gets to within 3 residues of the CDR3 end, and the germline J gene fills in the rest. The genes are TRBV30 and TRBJ1-2; tentative D call: TRBD1 (5 bases). The CDR3 consists of 15 residues. CDR1 is GTSNPN, CDR2 SVGIG, per germline (reference sequence). The CDR3 bases that were read are TGTGCCTGGACCCTCCCGGGGGAGGGGTTGTGGGGC. Translation: CAWTLPGEGLWG. The whole CDR3 protein reads CAWTLPGEGLWGYTF. Together with reference TRBV30 and TRBJ1-2, the CDR3 gives the full variable domain: SQTIHQWPATLVQPVGSPLSLECTVEGTSNPNLYWYRQAAGRGLQLLFYSVGIGQISSEVPQNLSASRPQDRQFILSSKKLLLSDSGFYLCAWTLPGEGLWGYTFGSGTRLTVV.

Ten or more counts support this clone. The read finishes 3 residues shy of the CDR3 end, and the germline J gene is used to complete it. The chain couples TRBV29-1 to TRBJ2-1; no clear D gene. The CDR3 covers 12 residues. The germline CDR1 and CDR2 sequences are SQVTM and ANQGSEA. V lost 6 bases, J lost 5 bases, and 11 bases lay in between. The part of the CDR3 DNA that was read is TGCAGCGTCGCAAATCGGGACAATGAG. This sequence encodes CSVANRDNE. The full CDR3 is CSVANRDNEQFF.

This clone was detected many times. The CDR3 end is not reached by the read, which stops 3 residues before it; the germline J gene fills it in. The chain employs TRBV20-1 and TRBJ1-3, with TRBD1 as a possible D gene (5 bases). The germline CDR1 and CDR2 sequences are DFQATT and SNEGSKA (reference sequence). The CDR3 extends over 16 amino acids. The V end was cut by 2 bases, the J end by 4 bases, with 18 bases between. CDR3: CSARWGLGASGNTIYF. The DNA read from the CDR3 is TGCAGTGCTAGATGGGGTCTAGGGGCGTCAGGAAACACC.

In its sample, this clone was seen many times. With the read ending 3 residues before the CDR3 end, the germline J gene is used to fill in that end. The chain employs TRBV18 and TRBJ2-7; 10 bases are shared with TRBD2. V trimming: 3 bases; J trimming: 3 bases; junction bases outside the gene matches: 11. This CDR3 comprises 17 residues. Germline V lookup: CDR1 KGHSH, CDR2 LQKENI. CDR3 residues: CASSPGLAGEPLYEQYF. CDR3 DNA, as far as it was read: TGTGCCAGCTCACCGGGGCTAGCGGGGGAGCCTCTCTACGAG.

The table lists this clone with many counts. The read stops 3 residues short of the end of the CDR3; the missing end is completed from the germline J gene. The chain uses TRBV4-2 and TRBJ2-5; 9 bases match TRBD2. With 0 bases clipped from V and 4 bases from J, the junction kept 12 bases outside the gene matches. From germline, CDR1 is LGHNA and CDR2 YNFKEQ. CDR3 length: 18 amino acids. The CDR3 sequence is CASSQEIYGGGAAETQYF. The CDR3 bases that were read are TGTGCCAGCAGCCAAGAGATTTACGGCGGGGGGGCGGCAGAGACC.

This clone showed up many times. Sequencing ends 3 residues short of the CDR3 end; the germline J gene provides the rest. The chain uses TRBV7-9 and TRBJ2-5; D is perhaps TRBD1 (5 bases). Looked up from germline, CDR1 is SEHNR and CDR2 is FQNEAQ (reference sequence). This CDR3 region has 13 residues. Trimming left V 2 bases short and J 5 bases short, with 9 bases between. CDR3 bases read: TGTGCCAGCAGCTTATCTCACAGGGAGACC. Translation gives CASSLSHRET. The whole CDR3 region reads CASSLSHRETQYF. Supplemented by reference TRBV7-9 and TRBJ2-5, the full variable domain reads DTGVSQNPRHKITKRGQNVTFRCDPISEHNRLYWYRQTLGQGPEFLTYFQNEAQLEKSRLLSDRFSAERPKGSFSTLEIQRTEQGDSAMYLCASSLSHRETQYFGPGTRLLVL.

This clone was counted ten times or more. The CDR3 end lies 3 residues beyond the end of the read and is filled in from the germline J gene. J is TRBJ2-1 and V is TRBV6-1, with TRBD2 matching 9 bases. Germline values: CDR1 MNHNS, CDR2 SASEGT. V dropped 2 bases and J dropped 4; count of bases not matched to a gene: 3. The CDR3 is made up of 15 amino acids. CDR3 DNA, as far as it was read: TGTGCCAGCAGTGAACCAGCGGGAGGTTACAATGAG. Its translation is CASSEPAGGYNE. The full-length CDR3 reads as CASSEPAGGYNEQFF.

This clone came up a few times. The CDR3 extends 3 residues past the end of the read, so its final part is completed from the germline J gene. The gene calls are TRBV7-6 and TRBJ1-3; perhaps TRBD1 as D (6 bases). The germline V and J ends were trimmed by 1 base and 4 bases, with 11 bases remaining between them. Germline V gives CDR1 SGHVS, CDR2 FNYEAQ. The CDR3 is 15 amino acids. The CDR3 loop reads CASSLEGQRGNTIYF. The CDR3 bases that were read are TGTGCCAGCAGCTTAGAGGGACAACGAGGAAACACC.